The 18 T cell receptor beta chains listed next were all sequenced from one sample in a study of T cells after posttransplantation cyclophosphamide. Some clones are missing from TCRdb's copy, which holds only in-frame ones; the method was immunoSEQ multiplex PCR. The profile covers tens of thousands of clones, with around 91% appearing a single time and 3% to 3.5% taken by the ten largest. Sequencing input: PBMCs. These receptors all stem from a woman aged 45-65 years in good health and a related stem cell transplant donor.

Only one count was recorded for this clone. The V and J genes are TRBV5-1 and TRBJ2-2; 11 bases are a match to TRBD2. The J segment lost 0 bases and the V segment lost 1 base, leaving 5 bases of the junction unmatched. Germline lookup yields CDR1 SGHRS and CDR2 YFSETQ. This CDR3 is 18 amino acids long. Here the CDR3 reads CASSLPPGLAANTGELFF. The CDR3 nucleotides read TGCGCCAGCAGCTTGCCCCCGGGACTAGCGGCGAACACCGGGGAGCTGTTTTTT.

The rearrangement links TRBV4-1 to TRBJ2-1; D is perhaps TRBD2 (5 bases). The V and J ends lost 6 bases and 8 bases respectively, with 14 bases between them. This CDR3 region has 13 residues. Germline V gene lookup returns CDR1 MGHRA and CDR2 YSYEKL. The CDR3 region has the DNA TGCGCCAGCAGACTAGGTTTTAGGGATGAGCAGTTCTTC. Translating gives CASRLGFRDEQFF.

The rearrangement joins TRBV30 to TRBJ1-2, with 9 nucleotides matching TRBD1. V shed 5 bases, J shed 1 base, and the junction held 5 bases outside the gene matches. The germline V gene has CDR1 GTSNPN and CDR2 SVGIG (reference sequence). The CDR3 runs 14 residues. Here the CDR3 DNA reads TGTGCCTGGGCCCGACAGGGGGGTAACTATGGCTACACCTTC. Translating it yields CAWARQGGNYGYTF.

This clone came up a few times. The J gene is TRBJ2-7, the V gene TRBV19; the D gene is possibly TRBD1 (5 bases). The CDR3 extends over 14 amino acids. Looked up from germline, CDR1 is LNHDA and CDR2 is SQIVND (reference sequence). V lost 1 base and J 3 bases, leaving 10 bases between the germline ends. The CDR3 is CASSIGNRYYEQYF. The CDR3 DNA is TGTGCCAGTAGTATAGGTAACAGGTACTACGAGCAGTACTTC.

This chain joins TRBV5-6 and TRBJ2-1; 10 positions agree with TRBD1. Germline trimming cut 3 bases from V and 8 bases from J; bases unmatched to any gene: 5. The CDR3 contains 14 residues. Germline assignment: CDR1 SGHDT and CDR2 YYEEEE. The DNA of the CDR3 is TGTGCCAGCAGCTACCGGGACAGGGGAGATGAGCAGTTCTTC. The encoded protein is CASSYRDRGDEQFF.

The chain recombines TRBV30 with TRBJ1-1; possibly TRBD1 for D (6 bases). The ends were cut back, 3 bases at V and 1 base at J, with 12 bases in the middle. The length of the CDR3 is 14 residues. Germline CDR1 reads GTSNPN; CDR2 reads SVGIG (reference sequence). The CDR3 DNA follows: TGTGCCTGGAGGTTGGGACAAGGGAACACTGAAGCTTTCTTT. This gives the protein CAWRLGQGNTEAFF.

The chain links TRBV5-1 to TRBJ2-2; D might be TRBD2 (5 bases). V lost 5 bases and J lost 4, with 12 bases in between. Germline CDR1 SGHRS, CDR2 YFSETQ. The CDR3 is 14 amino acids. The chain's CDR3 is CASRTSGITGELFF. In DNA, the CDR3 is TGCGCCAGCAGAACGTCGGGAATCACCGGGGAGCTGTTTTTT.

The V and J genes are TRBV19 and TRBJ2-1; tentative D call: TRBD1 (5 bases). Trimming removed 2 bases from V and 4 bases from J, with 15 bases in between. This CDR3 spans 16 amino acids. Germline V gives CDR1 LNHDA, CDR2 SQIVND (reference sequence). The CDR3 sequence is CASSIHIQGLYNEQFF. CDR3 nucleotides: TGTGCCAGTAGTATACATATTCAGGGCCTTTACAATGAGCAGTTCTTC.

J is TRBJ1-2 and V is TRBV6-5, with TRBD1 as a possible D gene (5 bases). Germline V gene sequence: CDR1 MNHEY, CDR2 SVGAGI. The ends were cut back, 0 bases at V and 2 bases at J, with 10 bases in the middle. The CDR3 spans 15 residues. The CDR3 region has the DNA TGTGCCAGCAGTTACTCGGGAGGGGACAACTATGGCTACACCTTC. Its translation: CASSYSGGDNYGYTF.

The CDR3 region is CASSSGQGTRYGYTF. CDR3 in DNA: TGTGCCAGCAGCTCCGGACAGGGGACCCGATATGGCTACACCTTC. V is TRBV7-2 and J is TRBJ1-2, with 9 bases lining up with TRBD1. Germline CDR1 reads SGHTA; CDR2 reads FQGNSA. The CDR3 spans 15 residues. J lost 5 bases, V lost 4 bases, and 8 bases had no gene match.

The rearrangement links TRBV29-1 to TRBJ1-1; no reliable D call. Trimming left V 7 bases short and J 1 base short, with 13 bases between. CDR3 length: 13 amino acids. The germline V gene has CDR1 SQVTM and CDR2 ANQGSEA. The CDR3 region has the DNA TGCAGCGCGGACTTGGGGAGGAACACTGAAGCTTTCTTT. It specifies CSADLGRNTEAFF.

The V call is TRBV11-3, the J call TRBJ2-7; 8 bases agree with TRBD1. The CDR3 consists of 13 residues. The V and J ends lost 6 bases and 3 bases, in that order; junction bases with no gene match: 4. CDR1 and CDR2 from the germline V gene are SGHNT and YENEEA. CDR3 protein: CASSPTGVYEQYF. Written as DNA, the CDR3 is TGTGCCAGCAGTCCGACAGGGGTCTACGAGCAGTACTTC.

The sample holds one count of this clone. The chain uses TRBV7-3 and TRBJ1-1; no definite D call. This CDR3 contains 13 residues. The ends were cut back, 5 bases at V and 3 bases at J, with 10 bases in the middle. The germline V gene encodes CDR1 SGHTA and CDR2 FQGTGA. CDR3 nucleotides: TGTGCCAGCAGCGCAGCGCGATACACTGAAGCTTTCTTT. Encoded protein: CASSAARYTEAFF.

The chain links TRBV11-3 to TRBJ2-1; 9 bases are a match to TRBD1. The CDR3 extends over 16 amino acids. Germline-derived CDR1 and CDR2 are SGHNT and YENEEA. V lost 3 bases and J lost 4; bases outside the gene matches: 7. CDR3 DNA sequence: TGTGCCAGCAGCTTCTCGGGACAGGGAGTATACAATGAGCAGTTCTTC. Translation: CASSFSGQGVYNEQFF.

V usage is TRBV28 and J usage is TRBJ2-7, with TRBD2 as a possible D gene (5 bases). V lost 5 bases to trimming and J lost 3 bases, with 8 bases between them. Germline loops: CDR1 MDHEN, CDR2 SYDVKM. The CDR3 length is 12 residues. In DNA, the CDR3 is TGTGCCAGCAGTCCCCGGGGCTACGAGCAGTACTTC. Protein product: CASSPRGYEQYF.

The chain is built from TRBV7-9 and TRBJ2-5; D is unresolved. The CDR3 covers 14 residues. The germline V and J ends were trimmed by 5 bases and 0 bases, with 10 bases remaining between them. CDR1 and CDR2 (germline): SEHNR, FQNEAQ (reference sequence). The CDR3 bases are TGTGCCAGCAGCGCCTTAGAGTACCAAGAGACCCAGTACTTC. Its protein product is CASSALEYQETQYF.

V gene TRBV6-1 combines with J gene TRBJ1-4; D might be TRBD1 (6 bases). V was clipped by 2 bases and J by 4 bases, with 8 bases between them. This CDR3 comprises 14 residues. CDR1 and CDR2 (germline): MNHNS, SASEGT. This chain's CDR3 is CASSESQGNEKLFF. DNA for the CDR3: TGTGCCAGCAGTGAATCACAGGGTAATGAAAAACTGTTTTTT.

This clone was seen once. The J gene is TRBJ2-7, the V gene TRBV4-1; 8 positions agree with TRBD1. V was clipped by 3 bases and J by 7 bases; unmatched bases: 11. Germline V lookup: CDR1 MGHRA, CDR2 YSYEKL. The CDR3 consists of 15 residues. As DNA, the CDR3 is TGCGCCAGCAGCCATCCGACAGGGGCGATTGGGGAGCAGTACTTC. Its protein product is CASSHPTGAIGEQYF.